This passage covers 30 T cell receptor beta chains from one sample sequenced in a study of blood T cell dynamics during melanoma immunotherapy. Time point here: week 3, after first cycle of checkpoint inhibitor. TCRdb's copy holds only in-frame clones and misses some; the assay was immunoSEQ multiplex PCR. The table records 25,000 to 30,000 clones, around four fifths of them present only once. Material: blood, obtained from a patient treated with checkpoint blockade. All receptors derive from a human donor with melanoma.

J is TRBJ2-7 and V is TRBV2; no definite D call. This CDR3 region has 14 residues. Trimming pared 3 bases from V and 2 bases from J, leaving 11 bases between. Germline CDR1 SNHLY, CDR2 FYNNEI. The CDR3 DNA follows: TGTGCCAGCAGTGAGGCCGAGATAGCCTACGAGCAGTACTTC. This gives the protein CASSEAEIAYEQYF.

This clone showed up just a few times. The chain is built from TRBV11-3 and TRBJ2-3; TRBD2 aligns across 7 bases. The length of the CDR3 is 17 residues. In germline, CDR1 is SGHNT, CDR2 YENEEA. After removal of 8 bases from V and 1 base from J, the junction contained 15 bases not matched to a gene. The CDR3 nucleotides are TGTGCCAGCTCGGGAGCGGGAACCTACCGGGGCACAGATACGCAGTATTTT. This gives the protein CASSGAGTYRGTDTQYF. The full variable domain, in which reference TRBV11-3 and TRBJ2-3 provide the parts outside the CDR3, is EAGVVQSPRYKIIEKKQPVAFWCNPISGHNTLYWYLQNLGQGPELLIRYENEEAVDDSQLPKDRFSAERLKGVDSTLKIQPAELGDSAVYLCASSGAGTYRGTDTQYFGPGTRLTVL.

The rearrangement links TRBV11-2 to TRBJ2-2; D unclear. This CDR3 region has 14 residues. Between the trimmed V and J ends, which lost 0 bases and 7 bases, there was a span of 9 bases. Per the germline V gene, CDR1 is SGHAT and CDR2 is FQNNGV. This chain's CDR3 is CASSLESVSGELFF. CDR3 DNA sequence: TGTGCCAGCAGCTTAGAGTCAGTCAGCGGGGAGCTGTTTTTT.

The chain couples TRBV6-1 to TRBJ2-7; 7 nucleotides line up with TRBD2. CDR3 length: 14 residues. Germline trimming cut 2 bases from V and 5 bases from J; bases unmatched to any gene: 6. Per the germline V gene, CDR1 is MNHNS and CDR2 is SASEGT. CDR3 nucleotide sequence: TGTGCCAGCAGTGAATCGGGGGGATCGGACGAGCAGTACTTC. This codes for CASSESGGSDEQYF.

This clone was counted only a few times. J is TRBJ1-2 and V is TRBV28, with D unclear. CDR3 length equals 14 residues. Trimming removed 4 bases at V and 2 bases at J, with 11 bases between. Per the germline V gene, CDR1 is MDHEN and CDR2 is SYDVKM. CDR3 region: CASSWASPNYGYTF. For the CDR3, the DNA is TGTGCCAGCAGTTGGGCCAGCCCGAACTATGGCTACACCTTC.

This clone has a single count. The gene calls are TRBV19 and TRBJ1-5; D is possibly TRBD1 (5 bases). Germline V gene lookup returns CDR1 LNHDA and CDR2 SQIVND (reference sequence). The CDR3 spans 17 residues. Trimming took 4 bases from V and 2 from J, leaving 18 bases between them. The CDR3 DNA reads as TGTGCCAGTAGTACGGGACCACTAAGGGAGCGCAATCAGCCCCAGCATTTT. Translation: CASSTGPLRERNQPQHF.

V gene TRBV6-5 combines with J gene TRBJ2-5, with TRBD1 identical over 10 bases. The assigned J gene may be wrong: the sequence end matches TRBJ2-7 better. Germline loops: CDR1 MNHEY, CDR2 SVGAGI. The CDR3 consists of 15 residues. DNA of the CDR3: TGTGCCAGCAGTTCGCCGGGACAGGGGCCCTACGAGCAGTACTTC. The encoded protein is CASSSPGQGPYEQYF.

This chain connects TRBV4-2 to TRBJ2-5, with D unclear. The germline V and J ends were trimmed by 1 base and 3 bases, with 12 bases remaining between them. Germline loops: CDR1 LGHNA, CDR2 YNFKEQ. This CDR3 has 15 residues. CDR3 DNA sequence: TGTGCCAGCAGCCAAGTTGTCGCTGGGGAAGAGACCCAGTACTTC. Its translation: CASSQVVAGEETQYF.

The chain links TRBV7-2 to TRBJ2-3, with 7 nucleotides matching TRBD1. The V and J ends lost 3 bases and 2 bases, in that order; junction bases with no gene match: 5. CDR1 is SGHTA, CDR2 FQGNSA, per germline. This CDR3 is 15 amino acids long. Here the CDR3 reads CASSFMTGHTDTQYF. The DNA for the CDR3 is TGTGCCAGCAGCTTCATGACAGGGCACACAGATACGCAGTATTTT.

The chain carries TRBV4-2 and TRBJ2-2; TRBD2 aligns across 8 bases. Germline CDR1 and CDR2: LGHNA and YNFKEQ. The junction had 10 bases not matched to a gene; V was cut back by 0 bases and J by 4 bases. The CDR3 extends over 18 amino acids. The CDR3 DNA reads TGTGCCAGCAGCCAAGATCCCGGGAGGGCCGCGGGCACCGGGGAGCTGTTTTTT. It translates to CASSQDPGRAAGTGELFF.

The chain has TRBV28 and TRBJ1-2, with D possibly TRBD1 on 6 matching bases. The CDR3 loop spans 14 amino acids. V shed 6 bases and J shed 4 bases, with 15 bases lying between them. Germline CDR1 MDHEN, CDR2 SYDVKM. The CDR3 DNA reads TGTGCCAGCAGCCATGGGACATCTAGCTATGGCTACACCTTC. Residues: CASSHGTSSYGYTF.

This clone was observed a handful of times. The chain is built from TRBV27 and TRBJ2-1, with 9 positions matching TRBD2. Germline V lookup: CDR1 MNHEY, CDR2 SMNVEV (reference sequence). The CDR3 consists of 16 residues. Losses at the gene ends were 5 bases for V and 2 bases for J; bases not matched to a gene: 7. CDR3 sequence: CASSPIAGVAYNEQFF. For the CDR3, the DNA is TGTGCCAGCAGTCCCATAGCGGGAGTGGCCTACAATGAGCAGTTCTTC.

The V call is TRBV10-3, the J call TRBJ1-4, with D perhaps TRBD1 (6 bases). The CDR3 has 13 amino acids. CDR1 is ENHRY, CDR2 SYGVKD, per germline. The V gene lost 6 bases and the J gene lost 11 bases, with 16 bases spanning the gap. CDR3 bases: TGTGCCATCAGGGCCATGGAGGGGGGGAAACTGTTTTTT. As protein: CAIRAMEGGKLFF.

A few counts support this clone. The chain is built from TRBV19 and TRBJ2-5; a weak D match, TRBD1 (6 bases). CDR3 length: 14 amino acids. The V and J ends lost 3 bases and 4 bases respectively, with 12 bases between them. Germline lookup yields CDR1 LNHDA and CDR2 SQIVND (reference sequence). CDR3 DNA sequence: TGTGCCAGTAGTATTGGGGGCCGGGGAGAGACCCAGTACTTC. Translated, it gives CASSIGGRGETQYF.

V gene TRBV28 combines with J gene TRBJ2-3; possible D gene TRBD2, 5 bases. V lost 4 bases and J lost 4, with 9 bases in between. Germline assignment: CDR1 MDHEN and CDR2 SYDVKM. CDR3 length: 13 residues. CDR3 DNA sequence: TGTGCCAGCAGTTCAGGAGCGGCAGATACGCAGTATTTT. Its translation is CASSSGAADTQYF.

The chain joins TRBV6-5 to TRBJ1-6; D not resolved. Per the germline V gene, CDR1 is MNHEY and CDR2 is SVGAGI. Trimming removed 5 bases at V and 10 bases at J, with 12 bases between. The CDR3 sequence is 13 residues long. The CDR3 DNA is TGTGCCAGCAGTCGATCGTGGGGATCACCCCTCCACTTT. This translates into CASSRSWGSPLHF.

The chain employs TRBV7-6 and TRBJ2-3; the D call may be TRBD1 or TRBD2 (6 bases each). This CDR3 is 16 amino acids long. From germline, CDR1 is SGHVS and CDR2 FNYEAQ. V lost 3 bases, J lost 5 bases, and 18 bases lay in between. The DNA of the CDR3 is TGTGCCAGCAGCTTCTTGGGAGGCAGGGGCGTAGATACGCAGTATTTT. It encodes CASSFLGGRGVDTQYF.

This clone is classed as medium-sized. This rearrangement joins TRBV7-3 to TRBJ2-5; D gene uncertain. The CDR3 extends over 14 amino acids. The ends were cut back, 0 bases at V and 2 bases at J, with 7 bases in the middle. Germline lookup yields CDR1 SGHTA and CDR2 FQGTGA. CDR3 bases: TGTGCCAGCAGCTTAACGGGGTGGCAAGAGACCCAGTACTTC. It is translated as CASSLTGWQETQYF.

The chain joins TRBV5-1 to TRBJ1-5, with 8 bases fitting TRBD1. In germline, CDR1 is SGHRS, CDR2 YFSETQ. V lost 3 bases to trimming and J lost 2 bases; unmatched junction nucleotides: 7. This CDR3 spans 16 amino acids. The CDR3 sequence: CASSYGDRGGNQPQHF. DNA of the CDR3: TGCGCCAGCAGCTACGGCGACAGGGGAGGCAATCAGCCCCAGCATTTT.

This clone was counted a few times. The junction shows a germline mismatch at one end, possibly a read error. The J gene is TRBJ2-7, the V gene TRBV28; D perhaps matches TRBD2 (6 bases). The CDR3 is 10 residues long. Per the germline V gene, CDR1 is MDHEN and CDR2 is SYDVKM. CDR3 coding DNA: TGTGCCAGCAGTCCACCGGACGCGGGATTC. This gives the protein CASSPPDAGF.

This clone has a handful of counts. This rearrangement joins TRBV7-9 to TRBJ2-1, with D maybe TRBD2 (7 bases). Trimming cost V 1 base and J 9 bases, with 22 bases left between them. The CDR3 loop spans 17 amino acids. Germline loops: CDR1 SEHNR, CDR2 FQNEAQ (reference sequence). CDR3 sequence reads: CASSLVREQGTGGEQFF. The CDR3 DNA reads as TGTGCCAGCAGCTTAGTGAGGGAACAGGGAACGGGGGGTGAGCAGTTCTTC. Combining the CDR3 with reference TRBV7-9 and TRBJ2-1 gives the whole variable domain DTGVSQNPRHKITKRGQNVTFRCDPISEHNRLYWYRQTLGQGPEFLTYFQNEAQLEKSRLLSDRFSAERPKGSFSTLEIQRTEQGDSAMYLCASSLVREQGTGGEQFFGPGTRLTVL.

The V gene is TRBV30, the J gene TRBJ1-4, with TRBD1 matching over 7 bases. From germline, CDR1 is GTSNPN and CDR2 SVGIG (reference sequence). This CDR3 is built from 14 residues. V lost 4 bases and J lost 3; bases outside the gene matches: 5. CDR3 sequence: CAWNPGQPNEKLFF. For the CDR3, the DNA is TGTGCCTGGAACCCGGGACAGCCTAATGAAAAACTGTTTTTT. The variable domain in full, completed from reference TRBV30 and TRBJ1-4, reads SQTIHQWPATLVQPVGSPLSLECTVEGTSNPNLYWYRQAAGRGLQLLFYSVGIGQISSEVPQNLSASRPQDRQFILSSKKLLLSDSGFYLCAWNPGQPNEKLFFGSGTQLSVL.

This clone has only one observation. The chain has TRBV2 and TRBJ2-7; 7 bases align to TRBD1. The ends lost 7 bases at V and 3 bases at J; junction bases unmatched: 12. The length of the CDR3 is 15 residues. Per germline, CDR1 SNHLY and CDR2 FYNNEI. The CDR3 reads CASMTPRTGLYEQYF. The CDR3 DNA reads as TGTGCCAGCATGACACCGAGGACAGGCCTCTACGAGCAGTACTTC.

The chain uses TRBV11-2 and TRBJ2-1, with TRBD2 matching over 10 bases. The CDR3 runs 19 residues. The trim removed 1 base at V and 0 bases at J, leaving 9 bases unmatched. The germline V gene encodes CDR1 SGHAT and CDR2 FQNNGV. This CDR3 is CASSLGRKIAGGSYNEQFF. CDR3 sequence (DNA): TGTGCCAGCAGCTTAGGGAGAAAAATAGCGGGAGGCTCCTACAATGAGCAGTTCTTC.

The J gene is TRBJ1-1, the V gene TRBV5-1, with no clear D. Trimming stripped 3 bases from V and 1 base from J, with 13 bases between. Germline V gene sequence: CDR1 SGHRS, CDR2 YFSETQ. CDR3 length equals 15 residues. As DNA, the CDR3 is TGCGCCAGCAGCTCCCAGGCGGCGGAGAACACTGAAGCTTTCTTT. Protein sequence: CASSSQAAENTEAFF. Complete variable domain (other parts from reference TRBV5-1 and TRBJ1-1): KAGVTQTPRYLIKTRGQQVTLSCSPISGHRSVSWYQQTPGQGLQFLFEYFSETQRNKGNFPGRFSGRQFSNSRSEMNVSTLELGDSALYLCASSSQAAENTEAFFGQGTRLTVV.

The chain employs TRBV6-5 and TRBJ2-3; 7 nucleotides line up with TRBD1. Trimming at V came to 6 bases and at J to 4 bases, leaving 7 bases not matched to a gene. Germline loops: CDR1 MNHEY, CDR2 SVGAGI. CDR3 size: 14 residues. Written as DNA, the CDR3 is TGTGCCAGCAGGAGACAGGGCTCCGCAGATACGCAGTATTTT. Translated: CASRRQGSADTQYF.

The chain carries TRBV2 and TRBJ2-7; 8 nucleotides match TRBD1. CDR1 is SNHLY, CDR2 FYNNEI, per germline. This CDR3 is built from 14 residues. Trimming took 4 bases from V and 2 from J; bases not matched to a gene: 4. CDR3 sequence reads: CASSATGGTYEQYF. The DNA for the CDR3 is TGTGCCAGCAGTGCCACAGGGGGAACCTACGAGCAGTACTTC. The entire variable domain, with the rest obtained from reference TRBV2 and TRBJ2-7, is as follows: EPEVTQTPSHQVTQMGQEVILRCVPISNHLYFYWYRQILGQKVEFLVSFYNNEISEKSEIFDDQFSVERPDGSNFTLKIRSTKLEDSAMYFCASSATGGTYEQYFGPGTRLTVT.

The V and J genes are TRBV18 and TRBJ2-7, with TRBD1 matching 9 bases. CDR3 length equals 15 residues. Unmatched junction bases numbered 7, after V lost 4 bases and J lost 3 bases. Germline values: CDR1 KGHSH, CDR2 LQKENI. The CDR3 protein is CASSRGQGGRYEQYF. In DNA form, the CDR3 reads TGTGCCAGCTCACGGGGACAGGGTGGACGCTACGAGCAGTACTTC.

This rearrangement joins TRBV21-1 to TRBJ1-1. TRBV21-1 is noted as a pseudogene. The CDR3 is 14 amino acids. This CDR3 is CASSKGGRNTEAFF. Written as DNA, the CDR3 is TGTGCCAGCAGCAAAGGTGGACGGAACACTGAAGCTTTCTTT.

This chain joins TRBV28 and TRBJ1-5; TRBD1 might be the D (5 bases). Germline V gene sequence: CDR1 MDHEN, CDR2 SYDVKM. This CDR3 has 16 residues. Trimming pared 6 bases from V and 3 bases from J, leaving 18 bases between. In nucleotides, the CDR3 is TGTGCCAGCAGCACTTTGGGGCAGACTATCAATCAGCCCCAGCATTTT. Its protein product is CASSTLGQTINQPQHF. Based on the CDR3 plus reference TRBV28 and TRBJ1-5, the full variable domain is DVKVTQSSRYLVKRTGEKVFLECVQDMDHENMFWYRQDPGLGLRLIYFSYDVKMKEKGDIPEGYSVSREKKERFSLILESASTNQTSMYLCASSTLGQTINQPQHFGDGTRLSIL.